This passage covers 2 T cell receptor beta chains from one sample sequenced in a study of T-cell memory formation after mild COVID-19. MiXCR, applied by TCRdb to the 5' RACE reads, yields one record per CDR3 protein. The sample includes 380,000 or so distinct CDR3 sequences, approximately 14% of them seen just once. The sample was PBMCs or a T cell subset sorted from them (not recorded which). The receptors derive from a man between 18 and 35 years old who had mild COVID-19 (a few samples of this study predate the infection). Cell type and time point are not known.

This clonotype has a handful of counts. The chain uses TRBV19 and TRBJ2-1; D is uncertain. The V and J ends lost 5 bases and 6 bases respectively, with 11 bases between them. This CDR3 spans 13 amino acids. Germline CDR1 reads LNHDA; CDR2 reads SQIVND (reference sequence). Here the CDR3 DNA reads TGTGCCAGTAGTCCCACCGGGCGCAATGAGCAGTTCTTC. Its translation is CASSPTGRNEQFF.

The chain recombines TRBV11-2 with TRBJ1-4; D is uncertain. The CDR3 has 14 residues. Germline V gene lookup returns CDR1 SGHAT and CDR2 FQNNGV. V gave up 0 bases and J gave up 10 bases, with 12 bases separating them. The CDR3 DNA sequence: TGTGCCAGCAGCTTAGACAGACCTGTCGGAAAACTGTTTTTT. It codes for CASSLDRPVGKLFF.